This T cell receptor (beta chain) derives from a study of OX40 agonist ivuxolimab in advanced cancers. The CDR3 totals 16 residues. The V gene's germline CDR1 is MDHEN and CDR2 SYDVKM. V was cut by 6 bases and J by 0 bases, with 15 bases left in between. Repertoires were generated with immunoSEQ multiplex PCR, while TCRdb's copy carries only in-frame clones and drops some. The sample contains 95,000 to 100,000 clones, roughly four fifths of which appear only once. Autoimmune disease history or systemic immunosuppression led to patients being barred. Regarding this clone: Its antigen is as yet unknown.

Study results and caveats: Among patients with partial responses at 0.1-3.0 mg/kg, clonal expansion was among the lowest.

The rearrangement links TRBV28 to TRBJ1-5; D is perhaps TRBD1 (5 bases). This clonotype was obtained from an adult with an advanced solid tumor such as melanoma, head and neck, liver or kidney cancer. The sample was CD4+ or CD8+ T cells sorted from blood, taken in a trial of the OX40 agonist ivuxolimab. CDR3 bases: TGTGCCAGCAGCGTCATTCAGGGAAATAGCAATCAGCCCCAGCATTTT. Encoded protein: CASSVIQGNSNQPQHF.